These 25 T cell receptor beta chains were sequenced from one sample in a study of monozygotic twins with cystic fibrosis. TCRdb's table, derived via immunoSEQ multiplex PCR, lists solely in-frame clones and lacks some. The sample records 17,000 or so clones, roughly 96% being singletons. Sequencing input: blood. Every receptor here comes from a girl aged 2-15 years with cystic fibrosis.

The CDR3 is CASSLASAGGDHEQYF. CDR3 DNA: TGTGCCAGCAGTTTGGCCTCAGCGGGGGGCGACCACGAGCAGTACTTC. The chain links TRBV28 to TRBJ2-7; 9 nucleotides match TRBD2. The CDR3 is 16 amino acids. The germline V gene has CDR1 MDHEN and CDR2 SYDVKM. V gave up 3 bases and J gave up 5 bases; unmatched junction bases: 11.

This clone was detected once. This chain joins TRBV11-2 and TRBJ2-5; 10 positions match TRBD2. CDR3 size: 16 residues. V lost 4 bases to trimming and J lost 0 bases; unmatched junction nucleotides: 5. Germline-derived CDR1 and CDR2 are SGHAT and FQNNGV. CDR3 loop: CASSSTLAGNQETQYF. The CDR3 nucleotides are TGTGCCAGCAGCTCAACACTAGCGGGGAACCAAGAGACCCAGTACTTC.

The chain has TRBV5-6 and TRBJ1-1, with D maybe TRBD1 (6 bases). This CDR3 comprises 13 residues. CDR1 and CDR2 (germline): SGHDT, YYEEEE. The V end lost 3 bases, the J end lost 8 bases, and 14 bases lay between the germline ends. This CDR3 is CASSSTGRGEAFF. The DNA of the CDR3 is TGTGCCAGCAGCTCGACAGGTCGTGGGGAAGCTTTCTTT.

This rearrangement joins TRBV10-3 to TRBJ2-3, with 10 positions matching TRBD1. CDR3 length: 16 residues. Germline loops: CDR1 ENHRY, CDR2 SYGVKD. V was clipped by 4 bases and J by 0 bases; unmatched bases: 4. The CDR3 is CAISAGQGSSTDTQYF. CDR3 sequence (DNA): TGTGCCATCAGTGCGGGACAGGGGAGTAGCACAGATACGCAGTATTTT.

DNA of the CDR3: TGCGCCAGCAGCAGCGAGGGACAGGGGGCTAATTTGAACACTGAAGCTTTCTTT. Translation: CASSSEGQGANLNTEAFF. V and J are TRBV5-1 and TRBJ1-1, with 12 bases lining up with TRBD1. The CDR3 covers 18 residues. Losses at the gene ends were 4 bases for V and 0 bases for J; bases not matched to a gene: 10. CDR1 is SGHRS and CDR2 is YFSETQ in the germline V gene.

This chain uses TRBV5-1 with TRBJ2-3; 7 bases match TRBD1. The V gene's germline CDR1 is SGHRS and CDR2 YFSETQ. The V and J ends lost 2 bases and 14 bases, in that order; junction bases with no gene match: 8. The CDR3 has 12 residues. The CDR3 loop reads CASSFDRVRLYF. Here the CDR3 DNA reads TGCGCCAGCAGCTTTGACAGGGTCCGTCTGTATTTT. Using reference TRBV5-1 and TRBJ2-3 for the parts outside the CDR3, the full variable domain is KAGVTQTPRYLIKTRGQQVTLSCSPISGHRSVSWYQQTPGQGLQFLFEYFSETQRNKGNFPGRFSGRQFSNSRSEMNVSTLELGDSALYLCASSFDRVRLYFGPGTRLTVL.

This chain joins TRBV11-2 and TRBJ2-1; no definite D call. The V end lost 6 bases, the J end lost 6 bases, and 15 bases lay between the germline ends. Germline CDR1 and CDR2: SGHAT and FQNNGV. The CDR3 spans 14 residues. The CDR3 nucleotides read TGTGCCAGCAGTCCCCCGGCCAGTAGCAATGAGCAGTTCTTC. It codes for CASSPPASSNEQFF. Filled out from reference TRBV11-2 and TRBJ2-1, the complete variable domain reads EAGVAQSPRYKIIEKRQSVAFWCNPISGHATLYWYQQILGQGPKLLIQFQNNGVVDDSQLPKDRFSAERLKGVDSTLKIQPAKLEDSAVYLCASSPPASSNEQFFGPGTRLTVL.

This sequence joins TRBV27 and TRBJ2-1; no reliable D call. Germline CDR1 reads MNHEY; CDR2 reads SMNVEV (reference sequence). The length of the CDR3 is 13 residues. V lost 2 bases and J 13 bases, leaving 15 bases between the germline ends. CDR3 protein: CASSLPPYRFQFF. CDR3 sequence (DNA): TGTGCCAGCAGTTTACCCCCTTATCGATTCCAGTTCTTC.

J is TRBJ2-5 and V is TRBV9; the match to TRBD2 covers 10 bases. CDR3 length: 17 amino acids. Germline-derived CDR1 and CDR2 are SGDLS and YYNGEE. V dropped 0 bases and J dropped 3; count of bases not matched to a gene: 8. The DNA of the CDR3 is TGTGCCAGCAGCGTAGGCTCTACTAGCGGGAAGAAAGAGACCCAGTACTTC. Translating it yields CASSVGSTSGKKETQYF.

The chain links TRBV4-1 to TRBJ2-5; TRBD1 might be the D (5 bases). The germline V gene encodes CDR1 MGHRA and CDR2 YSYEKL. CDR3 length: 16 amino acids. The V end was cut by 0 bases, the J end by 2 bases, with 13 bases between. In DNA form, the CDR3 reads TGCGCCAGCAGCCAAGATAAAGTCGCAGGGCAAGAGACCCAGTACTTC. It yields the protein CASSQDKVAGQETQYF.

V usage is TRBV5-1 and J usage is TRBJ1-2, with 9 bases aligning to TRBD1. The CDR3 sequence is 14 residues long. V gave up 4 bases and J gave up 6 bases; unmatched junction bases: 7. Germline assignment: CDR1 SGHRS and CDR2 YFSETQ. The CDR3 here is CASSITGGANGYTF. The CDR3 nucleotides read TGCGCCAGCAGCATAACAGGGGGCGCGAATGGCTACACCTTC.

This sequence joins TRBV2 and TRBJ1-5; D is uncertain. Per the germline V gene, CDR1 is SNHLY and CDR2 is FYNNEI. The V and J ends lost 5 bases and 3 bases respectively, with 11 bases between them. The CDR3 runs to 14 residues. CDR3 residues: CASSPGMSNQPQHF. CDR3 DNA sequence: TGTGCCAGCAGTCCGGGAATGTCCAATCAGCCCCAGCATTTT.

This chain joins TRBV4-1 and TRBJ1-1, with unresolved D. V was clipped by 0 bases and J by 1 base, with 9 bases between them. This CDR3 spans 15 amino acids. CDR1 and CDR2 from the germline V gene are MGHRA and YSYEKL. The CDR3 spells CASSQDAGRNTEAFF. CDR3 sequence (DNA): TGCGCCAGCAGCCAAGATGCCGGGAGGAACACTGAAGCTTTCTTT.

The chain joins TRBV21-1 to TRBJ1-2; TRBD1, as called in the table, went unchecked against the DNA. TRBV21-1 is listed as a pseudogene. The CDR3 is 14 amino acids. In nucleotides, the CDR3 is TGTGCCAGCAGCTTCCACAGGGGCTCCTATGGCTACACCTTC. Translating gives CASSFHRGSYGYTF.

The J gene is TRBJ2-7, the V gene TRBV7-6, with unresolved D. The V and J ends lost 2 bases and 2 bases respectively, with 7 bases between them. CDR3 length: 13 residues. Germline V lookup: CDR1 SGHVS, CDR2 FNYEAQ. CDR3 in amino acids: CASSLFVAYEQYF. The CDR3 nucleotides are TGTGCCAGCAGCTTATTCGTCGCCTACGAGCAGTACTTC.

The chain uses TRBV9 and TRBJ1-2; weak D call: TRBD1 (5 bases). CDR3 length: 16 amino acids. The V gene's germline CDR1 is SGDLS and CDR2 YYNGEE. Trimming shortened V by 3 bases and J by 7 bases, and 22 bases separated the two germline ends. The chain's CDR3 is CASSAKLTGRGGGYTF. CDR3 nucleotide sequence: TGTGCCAGCAGCGCGAAACTCACGGGTCGTGGGGGTGGCTACACCTTC.

V and J are TRBV7-2 and TRBJ2-1; 8 bases are shared with TRBD2. The CDR3 length is 15 residues. V was clipped by 1 base and J by 4 bases; unmatched bases: 3. Germline V gene data show CDR1 as SGHTA and CDR2 as FQGNSA. The CDR3 region is CASSLERGQYNEQFF. CDR3 in DNA: TGTGCCAGCAGCTTAGAGCGGGGGCAATACAATGAGCAGTTCTTC. Based on the CDR3 plus reference TRBV7-2 and TRBJ2-1, the full variable domain is GAGVSQSPSNKVTEKGKDVELRCDPISGHTALYWYRQSLGQGLEFLIYFQGNSAPDKSGLPSDRFSAERTGGSVSTLTIQRTQQEDSAVYLCASSLERGQYNEQFFGPGTRLTVL.

The rearrangement links TRBV4-3 to TRBJ2-7; D uncertain. Germline CDR1 LGHNA, CDR2 YSLEER. This CDR3 is 16 amino acids long. The V gene lost 1 base and the J gene lost 2 bases, with 15 bases spanning the gap. CDR3 protein: CASSQGLGSRTYEQYF. CDR3 DNA sequence: TGCGCCAGCAGCCAAGGCTTGGGCAGCCGAACCTACGAGCAGTACTTC.

V gene TRBV5-6 combines with J gene TRBJ1-3; D remains ambiguous. Trimming stripped 0 bases from V and 4 bases from J, with 11 bases between. Germline V gives CDR1 SGHDT, CDR2 YYEEEE. The CDR3 extends over 15 amino acids. CDR3 sequence: CASSLDRIWGNTIYF. In nucleotides, the CDR3 is TGTGCCAGCAGCTTGGATAGAATCTGGGGAAACACCATATATTTT.

The V call is TRBV9, the J call TRBJ2-2, with TRBD1 matching 12 bases. The CDR3 length is 17 residues. Germline trimming cut 1 base from V and 3 bases from J; bases unmatched to any gene: 4. Germline V gene lookup returns CDR1 SGDLS and CDR2 YYNGEE. The CDR3 DNA sequence: TGTGCCAGCAGCGTACTGGGACAGGGGGCCGACACCGGGGAGCTGTTTTTT. Amino acids: CASSVLGQGADTGELFF.

This clone came up once. J is TRBJ2-1 and V is TRBV9, with TRBD1 as a possible D gene (5 bases). CDR1 and CDR2 from the germline V gene are SGDLS and YYNGEE. The CDR3 spans 15 residues. V dropped 0 bases and J dropped 1 base, with 8 bases sitting between them. This chain's CDR3 is CASSVVQGSYNEQFF. In DNA, the CDR3 is TGTGCCAGCAGCGTAGTTCAGGGATCCTACAATGAGCAGTTCTTC.

The CDR3 loop is CASSVGVSHTGELFF. The CDR3 region has the DNA TGTGCCAGCAGCGTAGGGGTGTCTCATACCGGGGAGCTGTTTTTT. The V call is TRBV9, the J call TRBJ2-2; D unclear. V shed 0 bases and J shed 5 bases, with 11 bases lying between them. Germline-derived CDR1 and CDR2 are SGDLS and YYNGEE. The CDR3 sequence is 15 residues long.

The chain couples TRBV11-2 to TRBJ1-1; D gene unclear. Germline V gives CDR1 SGHAT, CDR2 FQNNGV. This CDR3 is built from 13 residues. With 1 base removed from V and 2 bases from J, the gap between germline ends came to 5 bases. The DNA of the CDR3 is TGTGCCAGCAGCTTAGGGAGCAACACTGAAGCTTTCTTT. Translation gives CASSLGSNTEAFF. The full variable domain, its missing parts supplied by reference TRBV11-2 and TRBJ1-1, is EAGVAQSPRYKIIEKRQSVAFWCNPISGHATLYWYQQILGQGPKLLIQFQNNGVVDDSQLPKDRFSAERLKGVDSTLKIQPAKLEDSAVYLCASSLGSNTEAFFGQGTRLTVV.

This clone was picked up one time. The chain recombines TRBV6-6 with TRBJ2-5, with 9 bases aligning to TRBD2. Trimming removed 6 bases from V and 4 bases from J; junction bases left unmatched: 12. This CDR3 is 16 amino acids long. The germline V gene encodes CDR1 MNHNY and CDR2 SVGAGI (reference sequence). CDR3 in amino acids: CASSTTGPSGVETQYF. The CDR3 nucleotides read TGTGCCAGCAGCACCACCGGTCCTAGCGGGGTAGAGACCCAGTACTTC.

The chain joins TRBV6-1 to TRBJ1-2; D may be TRBD1 (6 bases). Trimming left V 5 bases short and J 1 base short, with 11 bases between. The CDR3 extends over 14 amino acids. Looked up from germline, CDR1 is MNHNS and CDR2 is SASEGT. CDR3 DNA: TGTGCCAGCAGTCAGCCAGGGGTTAACTATGGCTACACCTTC. Protein sequence: CASSQPGVNYGYTF.